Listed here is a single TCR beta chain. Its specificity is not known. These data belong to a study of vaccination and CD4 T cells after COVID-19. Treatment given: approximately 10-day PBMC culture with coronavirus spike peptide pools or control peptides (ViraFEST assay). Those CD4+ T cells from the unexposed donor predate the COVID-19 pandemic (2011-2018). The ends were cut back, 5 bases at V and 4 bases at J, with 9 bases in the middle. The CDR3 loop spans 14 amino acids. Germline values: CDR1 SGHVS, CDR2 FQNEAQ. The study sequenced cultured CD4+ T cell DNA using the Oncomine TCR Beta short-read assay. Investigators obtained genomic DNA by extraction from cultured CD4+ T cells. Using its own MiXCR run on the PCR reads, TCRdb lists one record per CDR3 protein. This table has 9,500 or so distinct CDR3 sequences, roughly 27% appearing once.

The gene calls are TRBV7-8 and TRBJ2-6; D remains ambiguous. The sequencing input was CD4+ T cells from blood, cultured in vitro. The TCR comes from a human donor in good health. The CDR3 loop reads CASSLSLGANVLTF. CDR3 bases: TGTGCCAGCAGCCTCTCCCTAGGGGCCAACGTCCTGACTTTC.